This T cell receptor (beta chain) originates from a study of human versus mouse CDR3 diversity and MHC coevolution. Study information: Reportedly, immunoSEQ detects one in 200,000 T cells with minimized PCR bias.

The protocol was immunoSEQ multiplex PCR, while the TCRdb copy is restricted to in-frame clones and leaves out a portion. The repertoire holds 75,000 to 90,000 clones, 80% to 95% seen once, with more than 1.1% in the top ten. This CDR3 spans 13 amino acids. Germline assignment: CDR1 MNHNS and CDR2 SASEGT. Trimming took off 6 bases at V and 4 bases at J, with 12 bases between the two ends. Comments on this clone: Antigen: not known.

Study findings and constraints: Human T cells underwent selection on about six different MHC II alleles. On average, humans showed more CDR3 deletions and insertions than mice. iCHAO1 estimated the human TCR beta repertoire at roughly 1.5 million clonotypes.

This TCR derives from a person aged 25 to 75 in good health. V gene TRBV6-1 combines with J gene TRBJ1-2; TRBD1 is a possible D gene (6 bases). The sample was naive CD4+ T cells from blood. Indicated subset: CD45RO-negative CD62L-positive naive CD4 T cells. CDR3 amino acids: CASSLGQSYGYTF. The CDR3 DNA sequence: TGTGCCAGCAGCCTAGGACAGAGCTATGGCTACACCTTC.